The 29 T cell receptor beta chains presented below share a single source sample, sequenced in a study of regulatory T cells in long-lasting Graves disease. Assembly of TCR beta libraries relied on iRepertoire HTBI primers together with Arm-PCR of CDR3 regions. In TCRdb, the multiplex PCR reads were re-called with MiXCR into one record per CDR3 protein. This table has over 350,000 distinct CDR3 sequences, about 15% appearing once. Time point defined: newly diagnosed GD, antithyroid drugs for less than 3 months. The TCR library was prepared using RNA isolated from PBMCs. These same records also appear under a second study, on T cells in Graves' hyperthyroidism and ophthalmopathy.

This specimen was peripheral blood mononuclear cells (PBMCs), taken at new diagnosis, from a patient treated with antithyroid drugs. All receptors come from a woman aged 45-60 years with Graves disease.

This clonotype turned up a few times. This chain uses TRBV9 with TRBJ2-1; maybe TRBD2 (5 bases). The tail of the sequence fits TRBJ2-5 better, so the J call may be wrong. Germline assignment: CDR1 SGDLS and CDR2 YYNGEE. The length of the CDR3 is 14 residues. CDR3 protein: CASSVSGPQETQYF. The CDR3 bases are TGTGCCAGCAGCGTAAGCGGACCCCAAGAGACCCAGTACTTC.

The CDR3 DNA reads as TGCGCCAGCAGCGCCGCCGGGACAGGGTCCTACGAGCAGTACTTC. Translated: CASSAAGTGSYEQYF. V usage is TRBV5-1 and J usage is TRBJ2-7, with 9 nucleotides matching TRBD1. The CDR3 covers 15 residues. Germline V gene data show CDR1 as SGHRS and CDR2 as YFSETQ. After removal of 4 bases from V and 1 base from J, the junction contained 6 bases not matched to a gene.

This clonotype has a count of ten or more. This rearrangement joins TRBV7-4 to TRBJ1-2; 8 nucleotides agree with TRBD1. The CDR3 spans 16 residues. Trimming cost V 3 bases and J 4 bases; bases outside gene matches: 10. The germline CDR1 and CDR2 sequences are SGHVT and SQSDAQ. CDR3 sequence reads: CASSFRVGQACYGYTF. Written as DNA, the CDR3 is TGTGCCAGCAGCTTTCGTGTGGGACAGGCCTGCTATGGCTACACCTTC.

This clonotype was seen a handful of times. V usage is TRBV5-1 and J usage is TRBJ2-3, with no clear D. Germline loops: CDR1 SGHRS, CDR2 YFSETQ. The CDR3 is 15 amino acids. With 1 base removed from V and 2 bases from J, the gap between germline ends came to 11 bases. The CDR3 bases are TGCGCCAGCAGCTTGAGGGAAGGGTTCACAGATACGCAGTATTTT. Protein: CASSLREGFTDTQYF.

This clonotype was counted only a few times. CDR3 nucleotide sequence: TGTGCCAGTACCGGACTAGCTGCGAACACCGGGGAGCTGTTTTTT. Residues: CASTGLAANTGELFF. The V and J genes are TRBV19 and TRBJ2-2; 8 bases agree with TRBD2. This CDR3 is 15 amino acids long. Germline V gives CDR1 LNHDA, CDR2 SQIVND (reference sequence). V was pared by 7 bases and J by 0 bases, with 4 bases of the junction left unmatched.

This clonotype has a count of ten or more. Written as DNA, the CDR3 is TGTGCCAGCTCACCACCCCTTGTCTTGAACACTGAAGCTTTCTTT. Its translation is CASSPPLVLNTEAFF. The rearrangement links TRBV18 to TRBJ1-1; D unclear. V lost 0 bases and J lost 0, with 8 bases in between. Germline CDR1 is KGHSH and CDR2 is LQKENI. The CDR3 spans 15 residues.

This clonotype was seen at least ten times. Here the CDR3 reads CASATGGFGTSGHNEQFF. For the CDR3, the DNA is TGTGCCAGCGCTACAGGGGGCTTTGGGACTAGCGGACACAATGAGCAGTTCTTC. The chain is built from TRBV2 and TRBJ2-1; 11 bases align to TRBD2. Trimming removed 8 bases from V and 5 bases from J; junction bases left unmatched: 17. CDR3 length: 18 amino acids. Germline V gene lookup returns CDR1 SNHLY and CDR2 FYNNEI.

V gene TRBV11-2 combines with J gene TRBJ2-1; perhaps D is TRBD1 or TRBD2 (6 bases each). Trimming took 3 bases from V and 7 from J, leaving 25 bases between them. CDR3 length equals 18 residues. Germline CDR1 is SGHAT and CDR2 is FQNNGV. The CDR3 reads CASSFEGGSAGWLNEQFF. DNA for the CDR3: TGTGCCAGCAGCTTCGAAGGGGGGTCGGCGGGGTGGCTAAATGAGCAGTTCTTC.

Note on this clonotype: This sequence may be a read error, since a much larger clone differs from it by one base. The chain has TRBV2 and TRBJ2-5, with 8 bases that match TRBD2. CDR1 SNHLY and CDR2 FYNNEI come from the germline V gene. This CDR3 has 13 amino acids. CDR3 protein: CTSRGLAQETQYF. The DNA for the CDR3 is TGTACCAGCCGAGGACTAGCACAAGAGACCCAGTACTTC.

In DNA, the CDR3 is TGTGCCAGTACACAAGCGGGAGACGTCGCAGAGACCCAGTACTTC. Encoded protein: CASTQAGDVAETQYF. The chain joins TRBV19 to TRBJ2-5, with 8 bases that match TRBD2. Germline V CDR1 and CDR2: LNHDA, SQIVND (reference sequence). With V trimmed by 7 bases and J by 4 bases, 11 bases remained unmatched. The CDR3 runs 15 residues.

The chain has TRBV30 and TRBJ2-3; 9 bases match TRBD1. V was clipped by 4 bases and J by 4 bases; unmatched bases: 12. The CDR3 runs to 16 residues. The germline CDR1 and CDR2 sequences are GTSNPN and SVGIG (reference sequence). In DNA form, the CDR3 reads TGTGCCTGGACCGGCGGACAGGGGAGGATCGCAGATACGCAGTATTTT. Translation: CAWTGGQGRIADTQYF.

This clonotype appeared many times. J is TRBJ1-2 and V is TRBV24-1; D is possibly TRBD1 (6 bases). CDR1 and CDR2 from the germline V gene are KGHDR and SFDVKD. Trimming removed 4 bases at V and 3 bases at J, with 20 bases between. CDR3 length: 17 residues. The CDR3 DNA sequence: TGTGCCACCAGTGACCCTGGGGGCGGACCGCTCTACTATGGCTACACCTTC. Protein: CATSDPGGGPLYYGYTF.

V is TRBV4-1 and J is TRBJ1-5, with D hard to call. The germline CDR1 and CDR2 sequences are MGHRA and YSYEKL. This CDR3 spans 17 amino acids. V shed 1 base and J shed 4 bases, with 17 bases lying between them. CDR3: CASSQATGGSNNQPQHF. DNA for the CDR3: TGCGCCAGCAGCCAAGCCACCGGTGGGTCTAATAATCAGCCCCAGCATTTT.

V and J are TRBV19 and TRBJ1-4; perhaps TRBD1 as D (6 bases). Germline values: CDR1 LNHDA, CDR2 SQIVND (reference sequence). The CDR3 totals 14 residues. The V gene lost 3 bases and the J gene lost 3 bases, with 8 bases spanning the gap. CDR3 protein: CASSIRTANEKLFF. CDR3 sequence (DNA): TGTGCCAGTAGTATCCGGACAGCTAATGAAAAACTGTTTTTT.

This clonotype has a count of ten or more. The chain joins TRBV28 to TRBJ1-1; D is ambiguous. Deletions cut 1 base from V and 3 bases from J, with 12 bases between. Germline V CDR1 and CDR2: MDHEN, SYDVKM. The CDR3 sequence is 15 residues long. CDR3 DNA: TGTGCCAGCAGTTTATTCGGGAGTGGGGACACTGAAGCTTTCTTT. Its protein product is CASSLFGSGDTEAFF. Drawing the rest from reference TRBV28 and TRBJ1-1, the complete variable domain is DVKVTQSSRYLVKRTGEKVFLECVQDMDHENMFWYRQDPGLGLRLIYFSYDVKMKEKGDIPEGYSVSREKKERFSLILESASTNQTSMYLCASSLFGSGDTEAFFGQGTRLTVV.

This chain uses TRBV27 with TRBJ2-1, with TRBD2 matching 7 bases. From germline, CDR1 is MNHEY and CDR2 SMNVEV (reference sequence). This CDR3 is built from 17 residues. With V trimmed by 3 bases and J by 10 bases, 18 bases remained unmatched. The CDR3 here is CASSFGRPSHQVGEQFF. DNA for the CDR3: TGTGCCAGCAGTTTCGGGAGGCCTAGCCATCAGGTGGGCGAGCAGTTCTTC.

The chain joins TRBV6-5 to TRBJ1-2; tentatively, D is TRBD1 (5 bases). CDR3 size: 17 residues. V lost 5 bases, J lost 7 bases, and 26 bases lay in between. Germline V gene data show CDR1 as MNHEY and CDR2 as SVGAGI. The DNA of the CDR3 is TGTGCCAGCAGTGAGTCGGCATACGGGACCGACCTCGCTGGCTACACCTTC. Translated: CASSESAYGTDLAGYTF.

This clonotype was detected a few times. V gene TRBV6-1 combines with J gene TRBJ2-2; D is ambiguous. CDR1 and CDR2 from the germline V gene are MNHNS and SASEGT. V lost 7 bases and J lost 7, with 16 bases in between. The CDR3 is made up of 14 amino acids. As DNA, the CDR3 is TGTGCCAGCAACGGAAACCTCCGGAACGGGGAGCTGTTTTTT. This translates into CASNGNLRNGELFF.

Here the CDR3 reads CSVGQVSDTQYF. CDR3 nucleotide sequence: TGCAGCGTAGGACAGGTATCAGATACGCAGTATTTT. The chain recombines TRBV29-1 with TRBJ2-3; 7 nucleotides match TRBD1. V was pared by 6 bases and J by 4 bases, with 4 bases of the junction left unmatched. The CDR3 is made up of 12 amino acids. Per the germline V gene, CDR1 is SQVTM and CDR2 is ANQGSEA.

This clonotype was counted between two and nine times. The chain carries TRBV28 and TRBJ2-7, with no clear D. Trimming removed 6 bases from V and 2 bases from J, with 11 bases in between. Germline values: CDR1 MDHEN, CDR2 SYDVKM. The CDR3 covers 13 residues. This chain's CDR3 is CASRGHPAYEQYF. CDR3 in DNA: TGTGCCAGCAGAGGGCACCCAGCCTACGAGCAGTACTTC.

Many counts were recorded for this clonotype. V is TRBV18 and J is TRBJ2-7, with a weak D call TRBD2 (6 bases). Germline CDR1 reads KGHSH; CDR2 reads LQKENI. Deletions cut 5 bases from V and 4 bases from J, with 9 bases between. The CDR3 has 12 residues. CDR3 nucleotides: TGTGCCAGCTCAGAGGGAGGATACGAGCAGTACTTC. Amino acids: CASSEGGYEQYF.

The table lists this clonotype with many counts. This sequence joins TRBV12-3 or TRBV12-4 and TRBJ2-1; 14 nucleotides line up with TRBD2. Trimming took 6 bases from V and 5 from J; bases not matched to a gene: 18. This CDR3 spans 20 amino acids. The CDR3 spells CASSPRRGLAGEGLHNEQFF. For the CDR3, the DNA is TGTGCCAGCAGCCCTCGGCGGGGACTAGCGGGAGAGGGACTCCACAATGAGCAGTTCTTC.

This clonotype was counted many times. The rearrangement joins TRBV7-9 to TRBJ2-3, with a weak D call TRBD1 (7 bases). V gave up 3 bases and J gave up 4 bases, with 14 bases separating them. CDR1 and CDR2 from the germline V gene are SEHNR and FQNEAQ (reference sequence). The CDR3 loop spans 15 amino acids. The CDR3 region is CASSFGDREADTQYF. The CDR3 region has the DNA TGTGCCAGCAGCTTCGGAGACAGGGAGGCAGATACGCAGTATTTT.

This clonotype was found a few times. One end of the junction varies from germline; a read error may be responsible. This chain's CDR3 is CASSLDRTVRKF. The DNA for the CDR3 is TGTGCCAGCAGTTTAGACCGGACAGTGCGAAAATTC. The chain recombines TRBV28 with TRBJ2-1, with D perhaps TRBD1 (6 bases). The CDR3 sequence is 12 residues long. The germline V gene encodes CDR1 MDHEN and CDR2 SYDVKM.

The V call is TRBV2, the J call TRBJ2-1; weak D call: TRBD1 (5 bases). Trimming stripped 7 bases from V and 8 bases from J, with 21 bases between. Germline CDR1 is SNHLY and CDR2 is FYNNEI. This CDR3 spans 15 amino acids. CDR3 amino acids: CASTSIQVIVDEQFF. Written as DNA, the CDR3 is TGTGCCAGCACCTCCATACAGGTAATCGTCGATGAGCAGTTCTTC. The complete variable domain, with remaining parts taken from reference TRBV2 and TRBJ2-1, reads EPEVTQTPSHQVTQMGQEVILRCVPISNHLYFYWYRQILGQKVEFLVSFYNNEISEKSEIFDDQFSVERPDGSNFTLKIRSTKLEDSAMYFCASTSIQVIVDEQFFGPGTRLTVL.

This clonotype was counted between two and nine times. The V gene is TRBV5-1, the J gene TRBJ1-3, with D hard to call. V lost 3 bases and J lost 0, with 19 bases in between. CDR1 and CDR2 from the germline V gene are SGHRS and YFSETQ. This CDR3 comprises 18 residues. The CDR3 bases are TGCGCCAGCAGCTGGACGGTCGGGCAGGCCGCCTCTGGAAACACCATATATTTT. Translation gives CASSWTVGQAASGNTIYF.

Ten or more counts support this clonotype. This rearrangement joins TRBV10-3 to TRBJ2-2; a possible D gene is TRBD1 (5 bases). The CDR3 has 18 amino acids. V was cut by 3 bases and J by 5 bases, with 22 bases left in between. CDR1 and CDR2 from the germline V gene are ENHRY and SYGVKD. The CDR3 reads CAISEFWSPTRETGELFF. The DNA for the CDR3 is TGTGCCATCAGTGAATTTTGGAGTCCAACCAGGGAAACCGGGGAGCTGTTTTTT.

There are a few counts of this clonotype. The chain uses TRBV20-1 and TRBJ2-5; the D gene could be TRBD1 or TRBD2 (7 bases each). Germline loops: CDR1 DFQATT, CDR2 SNEGSKA (reference sequence). V gave up 3 bases and J gave up 5 bases, with 13 bases separating them. CDR3 length: 13 amino acids. For the CDR3, the DNA is TGCAGTGCTAGCAGGGGGGGGGTGGAGACCCAGTACTTC. It specifies CSASRGGVETQYF.

This clonotype was observed many times. The J gene is TRBJ2-3, the V gene TRBV5-1; no definite D call. This CDR3 comprises 15 residues. V was shortened by 5 bases and J by 1 base, with 14 bases between the two germline ends. Germline-derived CDR1 and CDR2 are SGHRS and YFSETQ. This CDR3 reads CASRLGRPRTDTQYF. The CDR3 coding sequence is TGCGCCAGCAGACTGGGCAGACCCCGCACAGATACGCAGTATTTT.